Listed here are 18 T cell receptor beta chains from one sample, sequenced in a study of human T cells and chemical hapten exposure. Time point: healthy volunteer bleed at 6 weeks. It was from unfractionated whole blood that total RNA was extracted. TCRdb reanalysed the RACE reads using MiXCR and keeps one entry per CDR3 protein. The top ten clones hold more than 10% of a sample with around 35,000 distinct CDR3 sequences, 4.5% to 5.5% of them seen once. The sequenced material came from whole blood. Source of these receptors: a human donor in good health. Some clones in this sample may be carry-over from other donors' samples.

The CDR3: CASKGPTSGDTQYF. The CDR3 bases are TGTGCCAGCAAGGGACCTACCTCAGGAGATACGCAGTATTTT. The chain uses TRBV2 and TRBJ2-3; D could derive from TRBD1 or TRBD2 (5 bases each). V gave up 7 bases and J gave up 5 bases, with 16 bases separating them. This CDR3 has 14 amino acids. CDR1 is SNHLY, CDR2 FYNNEI, per germline.

This clonotype was detected ten times or more. The V call is TRBV19, the J call TRBJ2-1, with TRBD1 identical over 8 bases. This CDR3 region has 19 residues. Trimming took 4 bases from V and 9 from J; bases not matched to a gene: 23. The germline V gene has CDR1 LNHDA and CDR2 SQIVND (reference sequence). The CDR3 loop reads CASSKDREILYDSRGEQFF. In DNA form, the CDR3 reads TGTGCCAGTAGTAAGGACAGGGAAATCCTGTATGACAGTAGGGGTGAGCAGTTCTTC.

The table lists this clonotype with many counts. J is TRBJ1-1 and V is TRBV29-1; D may be TRBD1 (6 bases). The CDR3 spans 14 residues. V lost 4 bases and J lost 4, with 16 bases in between. In germline, CDR1 is SQVTM, CDR2 ANQGSEA. Here the CDR3 reads CSVVGGLGSTEAFF. The DNA of the CDR3 is TGCAGCGTTGTAGGGGGGTTGGGAAGCACTGAAGCTTTCTTT.

This clonotype came up many times. The CDR3 sequence is CASSFSGILSYEQYF. CDR3 DNA: TGTGCCAGCAGTTTCTCAGGGATACTGTCCTACGAGCAGTACTTC. The chain is built from TRBV6-5 and TRBJ2-7; the D gene is possibly TRBD1 (5 bases). Germline V gives CDR1 MNHEY, CDR2 SVGAGI. This CDR3 is 15 amino acids long. Trimming removed 4 bases from V and 1 base from J, with 14 bases in between.

This clonotype was counted a few times. A junction end diverges from the germline sequence, so it may reflect a read error. J is TRBJ1-1 and V is TRBV29-1, with 8 bases aligning to TRBD1. The germline CDR1 and CDR2 sequences are SQVTM and ANQGSEA. The CDR3 covers 14 residues. This CDR3 is CSVESRTGNPEAFF. Here the CDR3 DNA reads TGCAGCGTCGAATCAAGGACAGGGAACCCTGAAGCTTTCTTT. The entire variable domain, with the rest obtained from reference TRBV29-1 and TRBJ1-1, is as follows: SAVISQKPSRDICQRGTSLTIQCQVDSQVTMMFWYRQQPGQSLTLIATANQGSEATYESGFVIDKFPISRPNLTFSTLTVSNMSPEDSSIYLCSVESRTGNPEAFFGQGTRLTVV.

Details on this clonotype: A much larger clone lies one base from this, so it may be a read error. The V and J genes are TRBV28 and TRBJ1-2, with 8 bases fitting TRBD1. Germline trimming cut 6 bases from V and 4 bases from J; bases unmatched to any gene: 4. Germline lookup yields CDR1 MDHEN and CDR2 SYDVKM. CDR3 length equals 13 residues. CDR3 DNA: TGTGCCAGCAGACCAGGGGGCGGCTATGGCTACACCTTC. Translated, it gives CASRPGGGYGYTF.

This clonotype was recorded at least ten times. The gene calls are TRBV24-1 and TRBJ2-2; D uncertain. The CDR3 is 13 amino acids. Looked up from germline, CDR1 is KGHDR and CDR2 is SFDVKD. Deletions cut 11 bases from V and 3 bases from J, with 12 bases between. CDR3 nucleotides: TGTGCCATCCCCCCTGTGGACACCGGGGAGCTGTTTTTT. This translates into CAIPPVDTGELFF.

This clonotype was counted a few times. The V gene is TRBV6-5, the J gene TRBJ1-3; D may be TRBD1 (5 bases). Germline assignment: CDR1 MNHEY and CDR2 SVGAGI. This CDR3 comprises 14 residues. Trimming cost V 5 bases and J 8 bases, with 16 bases left between them. This CDR3 reads CASSDRWSSDTIYF. The DNA for the CDR3 is TGTGCCAGCAGTGACAGATGGTCCTCCGACACCATATATTTT.

This clonotype was counted ten times or more. The chain joins TRBV6-6 to TRBJ1-4, with D unclear. Per the germline V gene, CDR1 is MNHNY and CDR2 is SVGAGI (reference sequence). V lost 5 bases and J lost 0, with 7 bases in between. The CDR3 consists of 14 residues. The CDR3 DNA reads as TGTGCCAGCAGTCTCGGAGCAACTAATGAAAAACTGTTTTTT. This sequence encodes CASSLGATNEKLFF.

By proportion, this clonotype is medium-sized. The chain uses TRBV7-2 and TRBJ1-2; TRBD1 aligns across 8 bases. Trimming removed 4 bases from V and 4 bases from J; junction bases left unmatched: 2. Germline V CDR1 and CDR2: SGHTA, FQGNSA. This CDR3 region has 13 residues. CDR3 nucleotide sequence: TGTGCCAGCAGCTCAGGGGGCGGCTATGGCTACACCTTC. Protein product: CASSSGGGYGYTF. The variable domain in full, completed from reference TRBV7-2 and TRBJ1-2, reads GAGVSQSPSNKVTEKGKDVELRCDPISGHTALYWYRQSLGQGLEFLIYFQGNSAPDKSGLPSDRFSAERTGGSVSTLTIQRTQQEDSAVYLCASSSGGGYGYTFGSGTRLTVV.

This clonotype was observed many times. This rearrangement joins TRBV28 to TRBJ2-5; tentatively, D is TRBD2 (5 bases). Germline V lookup: CDR1 MDHEN, CDR2 SYDVKM. CDR3 length: 13 amino acids. Trimming cost V 8 bases and J 4 bases, with 14 bases left between them. The CDR3 sequence is CASGRLSGETQYF. For the CDR3, the DNA is TGTGCCAGCGGACGGCTAAGCGGAGAGACCCAGTACTTC.

This clonotype came up a few times. J is TRBJ1-2 and V is TRBV30; D not certain. V was clipped by 4 bases and J by 4 bases, with 10 bases between them. The CDR3 extends over 12 amino acids. CDR1 GTSNPN and CDR2 SVGIG come from the germline V gene (reference sequence). The CDR3 region is CAWKLSTYGYTF. The CDR3 nucleotides read TGTGCCTGGAAGTTATCAACCTATGGCTACACCTTC.

Ten or more counts support this clonotype. Here the CDR3 DNA reads TGCGCCAGCAGCTTGGCCCCTAGCGGGAGTTACGAGCAGTACTTC. Translating it yields CASSLAPSGSYEQYF. V gene TRBV5-1 combines with J gene TRBJ2-7; TRBD2 matches at 10 bases. Trimming took 0 bases from V and 4 from J; bases not matched to a gene: 4. This CDR3 spans 15 amino acids. The germline gives CDR1 SGHRS, CDR2 YFSETQ. The full variable domain, in which reference TRBV5-1 and TRBJ2-7 provide the parts outside the CDR3, is KAGVTQTPRYLIKTRGQQVTLSCSPISGHRSVSWYQQTPGQGLQFLFEYFSETQRNKGNFPGRFSGRQFSNSRSEMNVSTLELGDSALYLCASSLAPSGSYEQYFGPGTRLTVT.

In its sample, this clonotype was seen many times. The chain combines TRBV4-2 with TRBJ1-2, with unresolved D. With 0 bases removed from V and 6 bases from J, the gap between germline ends came to 17 bases. The CDR3 spans 16 residues. Germline CDR1 LGHNA, CDR2 YNFKEQ. DNA for the CDR3: TGTGCCAGCAGCCAAGATAGGAACACCCCTCACAATGGCTACACCTTC. Protein: CASSQDRNTPHNGYTF.

This clonotype was seen repeatedly, ten times or more. This sequence joins TRBV25-1 and TRBJ2-7; D not certain. The CDR3 length is 12 residues. Per the germline V gene, CDR1 is MGHDK and CDR2 is SYGVNS. V was trimmed by 6 bases and J by 0 bases, leaving 6 bases between them. CDR3 amino acids: CASSSSSYEQYF. DNA for the CDR3: TGTGCCAGCAGCTCTAGCTCCTACGAGCAGTACTTC.

This clonotype was counted only a few times. The chain uses TRBV24-1 and TRBJ2-1; weak D call: TRBD1 (6 bases). Germline V gene data show CDR1 as KGHDR and CDR2 as SFDVKD. With 4 bases removed from V and 2 bases from J, the gap between germline ends came to 14 bases. CDR3 size: 16 residues. CDR3 in DNA: TGTGCCACCAGTGAGTCCGGGACATGGACCTACAATGAGCAGTTCTTC. This translates into CATSESGTWTYNEQFF.

This clonotype was detected many times. This chain uses TRBV30 with TRBJ2-2; a possible D gene is TRBD1 (6 bases). The V gene's germline CDR1 is GTSNPN and CDR2 SVGIG (reference sequence). The V gene lost 4 bases and the J gene lost 6 bases, with 12 bases spanning the gap. CDR3 length: 13 amino acids. CDR3 amino acids: CAWNRESAGELFF. For the CDR3, the DNA is TGTGCCTGGAACAGGGAGTCGGCCGGGGAGCTGTTTTTT.

For the CDR3, the DNA is TGTGCCAGCAGTGAGGGACTAGCGGGGTCGAAGCAGTTCTTC. Translating gives CASSEGLAGSKQFF. The chain links TRBV2 to TRBJ2-1; 13 bases line up with TRBD2. This CDR3 spans 14 amino acids. The trim removed 3 bases at V and 11 bases at J, leaving 4 bases unmatched. The germline V gene encodes CDR1 SNHLY and CDR2 FYNNEI.